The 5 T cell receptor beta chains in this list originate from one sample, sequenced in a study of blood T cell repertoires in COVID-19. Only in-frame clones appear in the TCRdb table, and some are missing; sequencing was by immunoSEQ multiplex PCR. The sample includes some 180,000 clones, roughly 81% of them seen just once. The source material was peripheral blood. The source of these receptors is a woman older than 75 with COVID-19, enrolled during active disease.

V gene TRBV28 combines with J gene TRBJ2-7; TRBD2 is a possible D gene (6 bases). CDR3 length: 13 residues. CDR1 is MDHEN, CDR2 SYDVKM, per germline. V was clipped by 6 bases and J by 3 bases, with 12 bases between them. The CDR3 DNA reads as TGTGCCAGCAGCCTGGGGGGAGGCTACGAGCAGTACTTC. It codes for CASSLGGGYEQYF.

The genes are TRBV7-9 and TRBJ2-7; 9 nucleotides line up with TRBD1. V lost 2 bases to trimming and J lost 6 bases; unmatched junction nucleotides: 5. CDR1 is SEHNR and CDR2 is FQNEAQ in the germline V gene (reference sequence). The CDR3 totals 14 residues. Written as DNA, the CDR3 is TGTGCCAGCAGCTTAACGGGACAGGGCGCCGAGCAGTACTTC. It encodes CASSLTGQGAEQYF.

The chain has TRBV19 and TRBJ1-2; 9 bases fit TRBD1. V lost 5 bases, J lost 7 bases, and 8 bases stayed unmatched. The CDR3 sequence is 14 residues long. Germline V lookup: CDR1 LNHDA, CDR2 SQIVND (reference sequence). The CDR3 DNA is TGTGCCAGTAGTGTCGGGACAGGGAGCCGTGGCTACACCTTC. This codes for CASSVGTGSRGYTF.

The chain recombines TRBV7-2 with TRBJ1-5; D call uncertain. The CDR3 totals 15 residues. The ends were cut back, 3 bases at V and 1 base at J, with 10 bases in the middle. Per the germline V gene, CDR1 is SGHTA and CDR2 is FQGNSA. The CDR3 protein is CASSLDSGSNQPQHF. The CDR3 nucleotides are TGTGCCAGCAGCTTGGACTCGGGGAGCAATCAGCCCCAGCATTTT.

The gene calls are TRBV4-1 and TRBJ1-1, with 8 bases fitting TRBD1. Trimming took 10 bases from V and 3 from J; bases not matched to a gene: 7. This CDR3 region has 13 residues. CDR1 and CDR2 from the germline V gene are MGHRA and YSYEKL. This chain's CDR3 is CATSDRADTEAFF. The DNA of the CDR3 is TGCGCCACCTCGGACAGGGCCGACACTGAAGCTTTCTTT.